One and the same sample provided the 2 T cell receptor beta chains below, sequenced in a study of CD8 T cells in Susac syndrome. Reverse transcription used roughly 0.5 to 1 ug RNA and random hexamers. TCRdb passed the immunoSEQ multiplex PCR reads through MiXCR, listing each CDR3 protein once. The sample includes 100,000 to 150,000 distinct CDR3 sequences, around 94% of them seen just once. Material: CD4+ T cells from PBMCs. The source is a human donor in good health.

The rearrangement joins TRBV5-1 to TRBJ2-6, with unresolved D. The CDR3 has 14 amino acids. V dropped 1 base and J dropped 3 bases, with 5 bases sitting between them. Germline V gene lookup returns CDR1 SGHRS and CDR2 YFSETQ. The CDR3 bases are TGCGCCAGCAGCTTGTTAGATGGGGCCAACGTCCTGACTTTC. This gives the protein CASSLLDGANVLTF.

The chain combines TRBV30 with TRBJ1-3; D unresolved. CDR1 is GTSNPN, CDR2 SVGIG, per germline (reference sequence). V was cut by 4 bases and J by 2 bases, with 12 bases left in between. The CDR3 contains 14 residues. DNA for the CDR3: TGTGCCTGGATTCCTCGGCTTACTGGAAACACCATATATTTT. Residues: CAWIPRLTGNTIYF.